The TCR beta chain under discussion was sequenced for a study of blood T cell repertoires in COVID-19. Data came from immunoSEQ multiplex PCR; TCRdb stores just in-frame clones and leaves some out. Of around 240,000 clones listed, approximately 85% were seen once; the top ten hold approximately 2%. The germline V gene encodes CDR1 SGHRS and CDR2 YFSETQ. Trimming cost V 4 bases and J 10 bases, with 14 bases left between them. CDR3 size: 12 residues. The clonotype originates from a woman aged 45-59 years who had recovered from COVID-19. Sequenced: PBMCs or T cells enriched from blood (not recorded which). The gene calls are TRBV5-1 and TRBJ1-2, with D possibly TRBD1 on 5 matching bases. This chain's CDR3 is CASSTDSYNYTF. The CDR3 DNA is TGCGCCAGCAGCACAGACAGCTATAACTACACCTTC.